This T cell receptor (beta chain) was found in a study of blood T cell repertoires in COVID-19. This clone was detected only a few times. Only in-frame clones appear in the TCRdb table, and some are missing; sequencing was by immunoSEQ multiplex PCR. Here the sample spans under 300,000 clones, over 75% being singletons. Recovered Cohort 3 donors showed two negative PCRs, clearance, or symptom resolution. The CDR3 is made up of 15 amino acids. Germline V gives CDR1 MNHEY, CDR2 SMNVEV (reference sequence). V shed 9 bases and J 7 bases; nucleotides not matched to a gene: 16. Sample: PBMCs or T cells enriched from blood (not recorded which). The chain links TRBV27 to TRBJ1-2, with TRBD1 matching 8 bases. This clonotype originated in a man aged 18 to 29 who had recovered from COVID-19. The CDR3 bases are TGTGCCAGTAGGGCAGGGGGCGTCCCTCGGCGTGGCTACACCTTC. Amino acids: CASRAGGVPRRGYTF.